This T cell receptor beta chain was documented in a study of cytomegalovirus exposure and HLA in healthy donors (dated 2017 in TCRdb). With regard to the full study: An earlier analysis of several hundred of the donors reported about 250 Gb of sequence data and around 110 million unique TCR beta sequences from roughly 200 million T cells. Roughly 300 gigabases of sequencing data and 70 million to 95 million unique TCR sequences made up an early release that covered nearly 650 HLA-typed donors. Among the roughly 400 genotyped donors, approximately 77% belonged to the genetic ancestry cluster associated with self-reported Caucasian donors. The study was designed to test whether signatures of past pathogen exposure could be identified by cataloging public T cell receptors. Using immunosequencing, the study profiled T cell repertoires from 640 or so subjects and related those repertoires to cytomegalovirus serostatus. A separate validation cohort of approximately 130 different subjects was used in addition to the approximately 670-subject first cohort. To predict cytomegalovirus infection status, the study brought together high-throughput TCR immunosequencing, statistical association of individual TCRs with disease status, and machine learning. In a later analysis, previously published TCR beta repertoires from roughly 710 donors were re-analyzed and high-resolution HLA genotyping was added so that TCR occurrence patterns could be studied. Rather than using new phenotypic data, the later analysis identified candidate immune exposures from TCR beta sequences and from how often those sequences occurred across donors. An earlier analysis of around 580 of the donors used high-throughput TCR beta sequencing to judge whether each TCR beta V gene segment behaved as functional or pseudogenic. Alongside the repertoire data, information on donor age, sex, ethnicity and CMV serostatus was compiled. A later genetic analysis used genome-wide SNP genotypes for about 55% of the 666 donors, treating that subset as a discovery cohort. Every discovery cohort repertoire had been produced on one sequencing platform. Class I and class II HLA loci were covered by the typing at four-digit resolution. The number of typed donors differed by locus: roughly 620-630 for A, B, C, DRB1 and DQB1; 522 for DQA1; approximately 610 for DPA1; and around 450 for DPB1. About five DR-DQ haplotypes were treated as single units for association and clustering because of strong linkage in the cohort. Among roughly 370 genotyped donors of the cohort, an average of about 240,000 unique TCR beta nucleotide sequences were sequenced per donor, roughly 20% of them non-productive.

The cohort comprised more than 550 healthy bone marrow donors. Cohort members were all nominally healthy when sampled, although unrecorded immune exposures were likely present. CMV serostatus was positive for about 270 and negative for about half of the 666 cohort members, and was not recorded for this donor. Every donor gave a peripheral blood sample, and the peripheral blood mononuclear cells from that sample were used for TCR beta sequencing. Genomic DNA extraction from the blood cell samples was performed with the Qiagen DNeasy Blood Extraction Kit. The germline V gene encodes CDR1 SNHLY and CDR2 FYNNEI. Trimming accounts for 6 bases at V and 4 bases at J, while the number of junction bases matched to no gene is 10. The CDR3 runs 16 amino acids, cysteine and phenylalanine included. The only DNA kept is the CDR3, 48 bases in frame from the first base. About this clone: It has no known antigen specificity. The record has no base qualities; no much larger clone is one base away.

Library construction relied on the immunoSEQ multiplex PCR assay. For the multiplex PCR, a mixture combining 60 forward primers for TCR Vbeta segments and 13 reverse primers for TCR Jbeta segments was used. The CDR3 region of rearranged TCR beta genes was amplified from genomic DNA by a multiplex PCR assay. The amplified TCR beta libraries were sequenced on the Illumina HiSeq System as 87-base-pair reads. The paper's processing steps were these. Across the 700 or so repertoires, a later analysis counted 80 million or so unique TCR beta chains, 9.5 million to 13 million of which were shared by at least two donors. Raw reads were error-corrected and collapsed into unique sequences by a nearest-neighbor algorithm in which closely related sequences were merged to remove PCR and sequencing errors. To assign V, D and J gene segments, CDR3 sequences were aligned to IMGT reference sequences. For a sequence to be retained, a match of at least six nucleotides was required to both a V gene segment and a J gene segment. A rearrangement was called productive if the CDR3 had no stop codons and remained in frame with V and J, and every other rearrangement was called non-productive. CDR3 was defined according to IMGT convention as the region running from the second conserved V-encoded cysteine to the conserved J-encoded phenylalanine. In an earlier analysis of approximately 590 of the donors, sequences lacking an unambiguous match to a single V gene segment were excluded. An earlier analysis of under 750 of the donors called V segments functional above 56.7% productive rearrangements and segregating when the between-donor standard deviation exceeded 5%. To diagnose cytomegalovirus status from the catalog of TCR beta chain sequences, a statistical classification framework was built. A later analysis assigned V and J genes by comparing TCR nucleotide sequences with IMGT/GENE-DB human TR gene sequences. The TCRdist pipeline was used in a later analysis to assign CDR3 sequences and most-parsimonious VDJ recombination scenarios. In a later analysis, each TCR beta chain was defined by its CDR3 amino acid sequence together with its V-gene family, and reads lacking a unique V-gene family were excluded. A later analysis removed several hundred highly shared, low-generation-probability nucleotide sequences to deal with suspected cross-contamination and a sequencing artifact. For each public chain, a later analysis derived a clonal expansion index from normalized ranks of inferred template counts within each repertoire. A later analysis computed generation probabilities with a VDJ recombination model fitted to out-of-frame rearrangements, and checked the results against IGoR. In a later analysis, TCR-TCR, TCR-HLA and TCR-CMV co-occurrence was scored with hypergeometric tests, and a repertoire-size bias correction was applied to TCR pairs. A later analysis estimated false discovery rates by permuting HLA or CMV assignments 20 times. In a later analysis, co-occurring TCRs were grouped with DBSCAN, and TCRdist sequence similarity was added when clustering was performed within HLA-allele-positive subsets. Repertoires with fewer than 30,000 or more than 120,000 public chains, plus five repertoires with anomalous nucleotide sharing, were excluded from co-occurrence clustering. This immuneACCESS table, as held by TCRdb, lists in-frame sequences with V and J called but not all clones. Of the missing ones, under half trace to an unresolved V gene in checked studies; the others have no known cause. The DNA was the basis for D and trimming; V, J and clone size are from that table. The sample table lists approximately 200,000 clones, over 75% of them with a count of one. Of the sample, 1.3% falls within the top ten clones.

Beyond this particular receptor, the publication reports: In a later analysis, TCR association rates were found to vary across HLA loci, with the most associated TCRs seen for DRB1 alleles and the fewest for HLA-C alleles. A later genetic analysis associated a missense DCLRE1C variant with V-gene and J-gene trimming of TCR beta chains, and an independent cohort replicated the association. The cohort was sequenced for TCR beta chains only, and without alpha or paired-chain data the features that could be detected were limited. CMV serostatus was the only immune exposure information available for the cohort. A total of about 180 TCR beta chains were listed by the study as associated with cytomegalovirus. Because counts were too low, some 17 rarely observed V segments, including chromosome 9 orphons, were excluded from the earlier analysis of fewer than 650 of the donors. Most TCR sequences were observed very rarely across donors, whereas some public TCRs were present in many individuals. Strong co-occurrence of HLA alleles, especially DR and DQ, made assigning TCR associations to individual alleles difficult. In a later analysis, HLA-associated TCR beta chains were found to be more clonally expanded and to have lower generation probabilities than equally common non-associated chains. At a false discovery rate of 0.05, a later analysis linked around 17,000 TCR beta sequences to specific HLA alleles. The authors suggested that the approach could potentially be extended to other disease states and immunological phenotypes. A group of highly shared sequence variants was considered likely to be a technical artifact of the sequencing pipeline. An earlier analysis of some 560 of the donors showed that most TCR beta V segments appeared in productive rearrangements either about 90% or about 30% of the time, which broadly matched IMGT annotations. In a later genetic analysis, fewer N-insertions in productive TCRs were reported among donors in an Asian-associated ancestry cluster than the 666-donor mean. A further reported finding was that TCR beta sequences accurately predicted the HLA-A and HLA-B alleles for most subjects in the first cohort. The presence/absence analyses assumed that sequencing depth was roughly uniform across donors, and that assumption may not be true. A later analysis reported that several top co-occurrence clusters appeared linked to parvovirus B19, influenza, CMV and Epstein-Barr virus. In vitro tests confirmed that three of the cytomegalovirus-associated TCR beta chains recognize cytomegalovirus antigens. Cytomegalovirus status was reported to be diagnosed by the classifier with high specificity and sensitivity in both the original and validation cohorts. In a later analysis, most CMV-associated TCR beta chains were found to appear HLA-restricted, with HLA associations seemingly driven largely by CMV exposure. Correlated functional status among segregating V segments might reflect linkage disequilibrium, but an unknown experimental factor could not be ruled out. Because some donors lacked HLA typing at each locus, the association tests relied only on the typed subset. Some IMGT-functional V segments, including TRBV6-2 and TRBV6-3, could not be told apart with the 87-base-pair reads, so those segments were excluded.

This sequence originates from a human donor in good health. In this chain, TRBV2 is recombined with TRBJ1-5; 9 bases in between match TRBD1. Sequenced input: PBMCs. The CDR3 protein: CASRAGTGNGNQPQHF. In nucleotides, the sequence is TGTGCCAGCAGAGCCGGGACAGGGAACGGGAATCAGCCCCAGCATTTT.